This T cell receptor (beta chain) derives from a study of blood T cell repertoires in COVID-19. TCRdb's table, derived via immunoSEQ multiplex PCR, lists solely in-frame clones and lacks some. The repertoire holds more than 110,000 clones, with just under 90% as singletons. The CDR3 length is 13 residues. Germline lookup yields CDR1 SEHNR and CDR2 FQNEAQ (reference sequence). J was trimmed by 3 bases and V by 5 bases; bases with no gene match: 4. The chain uses TRBV7-9 and TRBJ2-7, with 7 bases aligning to TRBD1. The TCR sequence derives from a woman in her thirties or forties with acute or convalescent COVID-19. Sequencing was done on a sample of peripheral blood. The chain's CDR3 is CASSVGTVYEQYF. In DNA form, the CDR3 reads TGTGCCAGCAGCGTCGGGACAGTCTACGAGCAGTACTTC.